These 10 T cell receptor beta chains share one sample of origin, sequenced in a study of technical replicates of blood from a few donors. Here immunoSEQ multiplex PCR was the method, and the copy in TCRdb shows in-frame clones only, minus some. The sample comprises some 99,000 clones, 95% of which are singletons, and 0.2% to 0.25% rests with the top ten. What was sequenced was T cells isolated from PBMCs. These receptors were taken from a human donor in good health.

V and J are TRBV27 and TRBJ2-7, with a tentative D call TRBD1 (5 bases). Trimming cost V 4 bases and J 4 bases, with 14 bases left between them. Germline V CDR1 and CDR2: MNHEY, SMNVEV (reference sequence). The CDR3 loop spans 14 amino acids. The CDR3 region has the DNA TGTGCCAGCAGTTCCCGACAGCACTTTTACGAGCAGTACTTC. Encoded protein: CASSSRQHFYEQYF.

The rearrangement links TRBV29-1 to TRBJ1-4; D perhaps matches TRBD1 (6 bases). Germline V gives CDR1 SQVTM, CDR2 ANQGSEA. Trimming took off 4 bases at V and 3 bases at J, with 15 bases between the two ends. CDR3 length: 15 residues. CDR3 residues: CSVGRDTESNEKLFF. CDR3 nucleotides: TGCAGCGTTGGACGGGACACCGAATCTAATGAAAAACTGTTTTTT. Complete variable domain (other parts from reference TRBV29-1 and TRBJ1-4): SAVISQKPSRDICQRGTSLTIQCQVDSQVTMMFWYRQQPGQSLTLIATANQGSEATYESGFVIDKFPISRPNLTFSTLTVSNMSPEDSSIYLCSVGRDTESNEKLFFGSGTQLSVL.

The gene calls are TRBV14 and TRBJ2-3; D is uncertain. The CDR3 contains 17 residues. V lost 1 base and J 6 bases, leaving 20 bases between the germline ends. Germline V gene sequence: CDR1 SGHDN, CDR2 FVKESK. The CDR3: CASSQASLTRRGDTQYF. CDR3 in DNA: TGTGCCAGCAGCCAAGCCTCACTAACTCGGCGTGGGGATACGCAGTATTTT.

The chain links TRBV5-4 to TRBJ2-6; a weak D match, TRBD2 (5 bases). The CDR3 sequence is 15 residues long. Germline loops: CDR1 SGHNT, CDR2 YYREEE (reference sequence). The V end was cut by 3 bases, the J end by 4 bases, with 11 bases between. DNA for the CDR3: TGTGCCAGCAGCTCGGCGGGCTCAGGGGCCAACGTCCTGACTTTC. This sequence encodes CASSSAGSGANVLTF.

The rearrangement joins TRBV10-3 to TRBJ1-2, with D perhaps matching TRBD1 (5 bases). CDR1 is ENHRY and CDR2 is SYGVKD in the germline V gene. The CDR3 is made up of 14 amino acids. V was cut by 4 bases and J by 1 base, with 10 bases left in between. The CDR3 nucleotides are TGTGCCATCAGTGGGGGCCCAGATAACTATGGCTACACCTTC. Protein: CAISGGPDNYGYTF.

The gene calls are TRBV12-5 and TRBJ2-7; tentative D call: TRBD2 (5 bases). The CDR3 is 16 residues long. In germline, CDR1 is LGHNT, CDR2 FRNRAP. Trimming left V 0 bases short and J 4 bases short, with 16 bases between. CDR3 sequence: CASGLVLGQVRYEQYF. The CDR3 DNA reads as TGTGCTAGTGGTTTGGTACTAGGGCAGGTTAGATACGAGCAGTACTTC.

J is TRBJ2-1 and V is TRBV9, with 8 positions matching TRBD2. Germline V gene data show CDR1 as SGDLS and CDR2 as YYNGEE. CDR3 size: 18 residues. V was clipped by 0 bases and J by 4 bases; unmatched bases: 12. The CDR3: CASSVGGLAGGLYNEQFF. In DNA, the CDR3 is TGTGCCAGCAGCGTAGGGGGTCTGGCGGGGGGCCTATACAATGAGCAGTTCTTC.

V usage is TRBV7-9 and J usage is TRBJ1-1, with 9 positions matching TRBD1. This CDR3 is built from 13 residues. V lost 7 bases and J lost 8; bases outside the gene matches: 8. Germline V gene lookup returns CDR1 SEHNR and CDR2 FQNEAQ (reference sequence). The CDR3 protein is CASTPTGQGEAFF. CDR3 DNA: TGTGCCAGCACCCCAACGGGACAGGGAGAAGCTTTCTTT.

The chain uses TRBV7-9 and TRBJ2-6; D perhaps matches TRBD1 (5 bases). The CDR3 runs 18 residues. V was trimmed by 3 bases and J by 0 bases, leaving 15 bases between them. The germline V gene encodes CDR1 SEHNR and CDR2 FQNEAQ (reference sequence). CDR3 in DNA: TGTGCCAGCAGCTTTGCGACAGCTACCGTCTCTGGGGCCAACGTCCTGACTTTC. Translation gives CASSFATATVSGANVLTF.

Here the CDR3 DNA reads TGTGCCAGTAGTATAGCTCGCCAGGGGGTGAACACTGAAGCTTTCTTT. Amino acid sequence: CASSIARQGVNTEAFF. V usage is TRBV19 and J usage is TRBJ1-1; 7 nucleotides line up with TRBD1. Germline V gene sequence: CDR1 LNHDA, CDR2 SQIVND (reference sequence). Unmatched junction bases numbered 5, after V lost 1 base and J lost 0 bases. The CDR3 is made up of 16 amino acids.